These T cell receptor beta chains were read from a single sample in a study of cytomegalovirus exposure and HLA in healthy donors. Data came from immunoSEQ multiplex PCR; TCRdb stores just in-frame clones and leaves some out. Recorded for this sample: around 190,000 clones. Sequenced material: PBMCs. The receptors shown here come from a woman younger than 45 in good health and CMV-seropositive. The CDR3 runs from the conserved cysteine through the conserved F or W. The order of the fields is V gene, J gene, D gene, CDR3 protein, CDR3 DNA. A D gene is named only where the DNA matches it firmly.

TRBV7-6	TRBJ2-7	.	CASSYLGGPIVYEQYF	TGTGCCAGCAGCTACCTCGGGGGGCCAATTGTATACGAGCAGTACTTC
TRBV28	TRBJ2-7	.	CASSLSTGTTSYEQYF	TGTGCCAGCAGTTTATCCACAGGGACGACCTCCTACGAGCAGTACTTC
TRBV29-1	TRBJ1-1	.	CSVEDLGVRTEAFF	TGCAGCGTTGAAGATCTCGGGGTCAGGACTGAAGCTTTCTTT
TRBV19	TRBJ1-1	.	CASSQQGMDTEAFF	TGTGCCAGTAGCCAACAGGGCATGGACACTGAAGCTTTCTTT
TRBV4-1	TRBJ2-5	TRBD2	CASSQSRLAAQETQYF	TGCGCCAGCAGCCAGAGCAGACTAGCCGCGCAAGAGACCCAGTACTTC
TRBV7-2	TRBJ1-2	TRBD1	CASSWGQGSYGYTF	TGTGCCAGCAGCTGGGGACAGGGAAGCTATGGCTACACCTTC
TRBV7-2	TRBJ1-2	.	CASSLRGQGFAQGGYTF	TGTGCCAGCAGCTTAAGGGGCCAGGGGTTCGCACAAGGGGGCTACACCTTC
TRBV4-1	TRBJ2-1	.	CASSQPGSTADEQFF	TGCGCCAGCAGCCAACCAGGGTCTACCGCGGATGAGCAGTTCTTC
TRBV2	TRBJ2-1	TRBD2	CASSGGGYNEQFF	TGTGCCAGCAGTGGGGGGGGCTACAATGAGCAGTTCTTC
TRBV2	TRBJ1-2	TRBD1	CASSEAGRGTYGYTF	TGTGCCAGCAGTGAAGCGGGCAGGGGGACCTATGGCTACACCTTC
TRBV19	TRBJ2-7	TRBD1	CATSRQGLSFYEQYF	TGTGCCACTTCCAGACAGGGGTTGTCCTTCTACGAGCAGTACTTC
TRBV7-9	TRBJ1-2	.	CASRSPYGYTF	TGTGCCAGCAGAAGCCCCTATGGCTACACCTTC
TRBV19	TRBJ1-2	TRBD1	CARRGRGSYYGYTF	TGTGCCAGACGAGGCAGGGGGAGTTACTATGGCTACACCTTC
TRBV5-1	TRBJ2-2	.	CASSPDRAGGELFF	TGCGCCAGCAGCCCCGACAGGGCGGGGGGGGAGCTGTTTTTT
TRBV6-5	TRBJ2-1	.	CASRNGGVNEQFF	TGTGCCAGCAGAAACGGGGGTGTCAATGAGCAGTTCTTC
TRBV7-9	TRBJ2-7	.	CASSFLRETLYEQYF	TGTGCCAGCAGCTTCCTGAGGGAAACCCTCTACGAGCAGTACTTC
TRBV4-2	TRBJ2-7	.	CASSQEGLQRYEQYF	TGTGCCAGCAGCCAAGAAGGTTTGCAGCGCTACGAGCAGTACTTC
TRBV12-2	TRBJ2-2	.	CASRPVTSGGYTGELFF	TGTGCAAGTCGACCTGTGACTAGCGGGGGATACACCGGGGAGCTGTTTTTT
TRBV10-1	TRBJ2-3	.	CASSEQDTQYF	TGCGCCAGCAGTGAACAGGATACGCAGTATTTT
TRBV19	TRBJ2-3	.	CASSPWGQARGDTQYF	TGTGCCAGTAGCCCCTGGGGGCAGGCGAGGGGAGATACGCAGTATTTT
TRBV5-6	TRBJ1-2	TRBD1	CASSLIGTAPYGYTF	TGTGCCAGCAGCTTGATCGGGACAGCCCCATATGGCTACACCTTC
TRBV27	TRBJ2-7	.	CASGLRRGRHEQYF	TGTGCCAGCGGATTACGCAGGGGCCGGCACGAGCAGTACTTC
TRBV7-2	TRBJ2-7	TRBD1	CASSLGTGYYEQYF	TGTGCCAGCAGCTTAGGGACAGGCTATTACGAGCAGTACTTC
TRBV5-1	TRBJ1-2	.	CASSLGQPNLGYTF	TGCGCCAGCAGCTTGGGACAGCCTAACCTTGGCTACACCTTC
TRBV2	TRBJ2-2	TRBD2	CASTGGTSGRGTGELFF	TGTGCCAGCACCGGGGGGACTAGCGGGAGAGGCACCGGGGAGCTGTTTTTT
TRBV27	TRBJ2-7	TRBD2	CASRPRLAVYEQYF	TGTGCCAGCAGACCTCGACTAGCCGTCTACGAGCAGTACTTC
TRBV6-5	TRBJ1-4	.	CASSYSPGLIGEKLFF	TGTGCCAGCAGTTACTCTCCGGGACTTATAGGTGAAAAACTGTTTTTT
TRBV27	TRBJ2-7	TRBD2	CATSHTMAGGQYEQYF	TGTGCCACCTCGCATACCATGGCGGGGGGCCAATACGAGCAGTACTTC
TRBV30	TRBJ2-7	.	CAWPCLRTASYEQYF	TGTGCCTGGCCTTGCCTTAGGACTGCCTCCTACGAGCAGTACTTC
TRBV29-1	TRBJ2-7	TRBD2	CSVSAGEGYEQYF	TGCAGCGTTTCAGCGGGGGAGGGGTACGAGCAGTACTTC
TRBV9	TRBJ2-3	.	CASSSRGVAERTDTQYF	TGTGCCAGCAGCTCCCGGGGCGTAGCGGAACGCACAGATACGCAGTATTTT
TRBV2	TRBJ1-1	.	CASSESMSSTEAFF	TGTGCCAGCAGTGAATCGATGAGTTCCACTGAAGCTTTCTTT
TRBV5-1	TRBJ2-1	.	CASSLTGSSYNEQFF	TGCGCCAGCAGCTTAACAGGGAGCTCCTACAATGAGCAGTTCTTC
TRBV19	TRBJ1-4	.	CASSNNGIATNEKLFF	TGTGCCAGTAGTAACAACGGGATTGCAACTAATGAAAAACTGTTTTTT